This T cell receptor beta chain stems from a study of long-term antiretroviral therapy in people with HIV. On this clone: Antigen: not known.

The CDR3 length is 14 residues. CDR1 is SGHTA, CDR2 FQGTGA, per germline. Trimming pared 6 bases from V and 4 bases from J, leaving 14 bases between. Study-wide results and limits: Transplant-donor-level diversity was not reached after ART, though diversity increased.

The run of the v3.0 immunoSEQ assay was at survey level. The protocol was immunoSEQ multiplex PCR, while the TCRdb copy is restricted to in-frame clones and leaves out a portion. The table includes 25,000 to 35,000 clones, about 94% detected once. The chain has TRBV7-3 and TRBJ2-3; D is possibly TRBD1 (6 bases). This sample comprised unsorted PBMCs, obtained 7.3 to 7.5 years after starting antiretroviral therapy. This clonotype was obtained from a man aged 50-60 years with HIV. The CDR3 reads CASSTRGGADTQYF. CDR3 sequence (DNA): TGTGCCAGCAGTACCAGAGGGGGAGCAGATACGCAGTATTTT.